The entry below gives a single T cell receptor (beta chain) sequence along with its context. No antigen is known for it. The CDR3 runs 16 residues. CDR1 and CDR2 (germline): MGHRA, YSYEKL. V lost 0 bases and J lost 1, with 11 bases in between. Assay runs were performed at deep level. In the authors' workflow: ImmunoSEQ yielded junction-only sequences lacking quality scores, so filtering differed. Method: immunoSEQ multiplex PCR; TCRdb's copy keeps in-frame clones and lacks some. V and J calls and clone size follow that table, whereas D and trimming were derived from the DNA. The repertoire consists of around 690,000 clones, with 90% occurring once and the leading ten covering 34%. Donors, without exception, were Caucasian adults residing in Nashville, Tennessee. The data are from a study of shared clonotypes between healthy human individuals. Broader study findings: Across a few donors, naive CD4 shared about 5%, naive CD8 less than 4%, memory CD4 more than 2%, memory CD8 about 0.4%.

This clonotype was sampled from a man between 18 and 35 years old in good health. Some clones in this sample may be carry-over from other donors' samples. The source material was memory CD8+ T cells from PBMCs. Subset defined: CD45RO+ cells pooled with CCR7-negative TemRA cells. The V and J genes are TRBV4-1 and TRBJ2-3; no firm D call. CDR3 nucleotides: TGCGCCAGCAGCCAAGATCAGGCTAGGGGCACAGATACGCAGTATTTT. The encoded protein is CASSQDQARGTDTQYF.